A single sample is the source of the 19 T cell receptor beta chains below, sequenced in a study of a mutant IDH1 vaccine in newly diagnosed glioma (dated by TCRdb to the early 2020s). Library preparation employed the immunoSEQ multiplex PCR assay. TCRdb carries this immuneACCESS record with in-frame sequences only. Its versions omit some clonotypes, under half of them owing to an unresolved V gene in the studies checked, with the rest unexplained. The sample table shows more than 20,000 clones, and approximately 90% are seen once. Of the sample, approximately 10% falls within the top ten clones. The sample's time point label, in plain terms: baseline, week 1 (first vaccination visit). The sample's treatment or condition label is to be understood as: pre-vaccination baseline after standard-of-care therapy. The sample consisted of PBMCs, taken from a glioma patient treated with radiotherapy, temozolomide or both. These receptors all stem from a young man with glioma.

The rearrangement uses TRBV28 and TRBJ1-2; D not certain. The ends were cut back, 5 bases at V and 5 bases at J, with 12 bases in the middle. Germline loops: CDR1 MDHEN, CDR2 SYDVKM. This CDR3 is built from 13 residues. CDR3 region: CASSGSGWYGYTF. DNA of the CDR3: TGTGCCAGCAGTGGCAGCGGGTGGTATGGCTACACCTTC.

The rearrangement joins TRBV27 to TRBJ2-7; tentatively, D is TRBD1 or TRBD2 (5 bases each). The CDR3 has 15 amino acids. Per germline, CDR1 MNHEY and CDR2 SMNVEV (reference sequence). Trimming removed 2 bases from V and 1 base from J, with 12 bases in between. In nucleotides, the CDR3 is TGTGCCAGCAGTTTAGTTGGGGGTGGTTCCTACGAGCAGTACTTC. This encodes CASSLVGGGSYEQYF.

This sequence joins TRBV27 and TRBJ1-1, with unresolved D. CDR1 is MNHEY, CDR2 SMNVEV, per germline (reference sequence). V was shortened by 6 bases and J by 1 base, with 9 bases between the two germline ends. The CDR3 loop spans 13 amino acids. CDR3 residues: CASSLVKNTEAFF. Written as DNA, the CDR3 is TGTGCCAGCAGCCTAGTGAAGAACACTGAAGCTTTCTTT.

The V and J genes are TRBV18 and TRBJ1-2; D gene ambiguous. Germline CDR1 and CDR2: KGHSH and LQKENI. Trimming shortened V by 3 bases and J by 3 bases, and 11 bases separated the two germline ends. This CDR3 comprises 14 residues. The CDR3 loop reads CASSPFAVDYGYTF. The CDR3 nucleotides read TGTGCCAGCTCACCTTTCGCAGTGGACTATGGCTACACCTTC.

Here the CDR3 reads CASSHGTGSGYTF. Here the CDR3 DNA reads TGTGCCAGCAGCCACGGGACAGGGTCGGGCTACACCTTC. The rearrangement links TRBV6-6 to TRBJ1-2; 9 positions match TRBD1. Losses at the gene ends were 6 bases for V and 8 bases for J; bases not matched to a gene: 7. Germline V lookup: CDR1 MNHNY, CDR2 SVGAGI (reference sequence). The CDR3 has 13 residues.

The chain has TRBV19 and TRBJ2-7; maybe TRBD2 (6 bases). This CDR3 is built from 14 residues. Deletions cut 6 bases from V and 3 bases from J, with 15 bases between. The germline V gene encodes CDR1 LNHDA and CDR2 SQIVND (reference sequence). The CDR3 is CASSLSPGVYEQYF. As DNA, the CDR3 is TGTGCCAGTAGCCTCTCCCCGGGAGTCTACGAGCAGTACTTC.

The chain combines TRBV5-6 with TRBJ2-7; D uncertain. Germline V lookup: CDR1 SGHDT, CDR2 YYEEEE. CDR3 size: 14 residues. Trimming took off 1 base at V and 0 bases at J, with 8 bases between the two ends. CDR3 protein: CASSLLESSYEQYF. The DNA of the CDR3 is TGTGCCAGCAGCTTGCTCGAGTCCTCCTACGAGCAGTACTTC.

The count of this clone is one. This chain links TRBV14 with TRBJ2-2, with 10 bases identical to TRBD2. CDR1 and CDR2 from the germline V gene are SGHDN and FVKESK. This CDR3 is 19 amino acids long. The V and J ends lost 5 bases and 3 bases, in that order; junction bases with no gene match: 15. Here the CDR3 reads CASSRMVLAGAGDTGELFF. The CDR3 DNA follows: TGTGCCAGCAGCAGGATGGTGCTAGCGGGAGCAGGTGACACCGGGGAGCTGTTTTTT. The variable domain in full, with the rest retrieved from reference TRBV14 and TRBJ2-2, is EAGVTQFPSHSVIEKGQTVTLRCDPISGHDNLYWYRRVMGKEIKFLLHFVKESKQDESGMPNNRFLAERTGGTYSTLKVQPAELEDSGVYFCASSRMVLAGAGDTGELFFGEGSRLTVL.

On this clone: Other nucleotide sequences in the sample specify the same CDR3. The chain links TRBV10-3 to TRBJ2-1; D is unclear. CDR3 size: 11 residues. Germline CDR1 is ENHRY and CDR2 is SYGVKD. V was cut by 4 bases and J by 7 bases, with 5 bases left in between. CDR3 loop: CAISVGNEQFF. CDR3 sequence (DNA): TGTGCCATCAGTGTTGGGAATGAGCAGTTCTTC.

J is TRBJ2-6 and V is TRBV6-5; D might be TRBD2 (5 bases). Trimming left V 3 bases short and J 0 bases short, with 6 bases between. The CDR3 is 15 residues long. CDR1 is MNHEY and CDR2 is SVGAGI in the germline V gene. CDR3 residues: CASSYEGSGANVLTF. The CDR3 DNA reads as TGTGCCAGCAGTTATGAGGGCTCTGGGGCCAACGTCCTGACTTTC.

The CDR3 bases are TGTGCCAGCTCACCACCGATGGGGGAGACCCAGTACTTC. It is translated as CASSPPMGETQYF. V usage is TRBV18 and J usage is TRBJ2-5, with unresolved D. The V gene lost 0 bases and the J gene lost 5 bases, with 7 bases spanning the gap. The V gene's germline CDR1 is KGHSH and CDR2 LQKENI. The CDR3 is made up of 13 amino acids.

The chain has TRBV7-9 and TRBJ1-4, with 7 positions matching TRBD1. Germline assignment: CDR1 SEHNR and CDR2 FQNEAQ (reference sequence). After removal of 5 bases from V and 1 base from J, the junction contained 4 bases not matched to a gene. CDR3 length: 15 residues. CDR3 sequence (DNA): TGTGCCAGCAGCAACGACAGGGAAACTAATGAAAAACTGTTTTTT. Translation gives CASSNDRETNEKLFF.

This clone has just one count. This chain's CDR3 is CAARDISMLNTEAFF. CDR3 in DNA: TGTGCAGCCCGGGACATCTCTATGTTGAACACTGAAGCTTTCTTT. This rearrangement joins TRBV7-9 to TRBJ1-1; TRBD1 might be the D (6 bases). The CDR3 extends over 15 amino acids. Germline assignment: CDR1 SEHNR and CDR2 FQNEAQ (reference sequence).

This chain links TRBV4-1 with TRBJ1-5, with D hard to call. V gave up 0 bases and J gave up 2 bases, with 14 bases separating them. The CDR3 spans 17 residues. In germline, CDR1 is MGHRA, CDR2 YSYEKL. The DNA for the CDR3 is TGCGCCAGCAGCCAAGAAGGGCGGGTCGGGGGCAATCAGCCCCAGCATTTT. Translation: CASSQEGRVGGNQPQHF.

The chain uses TRBV19 and TRBJ1-1; 7 positions match TRBD1. The CDR3 spans 15 residues. Germline trimming cut 6 bases from V and 4 bases from J; bases unmatched to any gene: 11. Germline values: CDR1 LNHDA, CDR2 SQIVND (reference sequence). This CDR3 is CASRTGTALSTEAFF. Written as DNA, the CDR3 is TGTGCCAGTAGGACCGGGACAGCCCTTTCCACTGAAGCTTTCTTT.

This clone was found once. The V gene is TRBV7-9, the J gene TRBJ2-1; 11 nucleotides agree with TRBD2. The CDR3 is made up of 19 amino acids. Germline-derived CDR1 and CDR2 are SEHNR and FQNEAQ (reference sequence). V was pared by 5 bases and J by 5 bases, with 17 bases of the junction left unmatched. CDR3 loop: CASSPRGGLLAGEHNEQFF. DNA for the CDR3: TGTGCCAGCAGCCCGAGGGGGGGGTTACTAGCGGGAGAACACAATGAGCAGTTCTTC.

V gene TRBV5-4 combines with J gene TRBJ1-1; D unclear. The CDR3 consists of 15 residues. The V and J ends lost 4 bases and 1 base respectively, with 14 bases between them. The germline gives CDR1 SGHNT, CDR2 YYREEE (reference sequence). The DNA for the CDR3 is TGTGCCAGCAGCCCACCCCTCGGCAGGAACACTGAAGCTTTCTTT. Protein sequence: CASSPPLGRNTEAFF. The full variable domain, rest sourced from reference TRBV5-4 and TRBJ1-1, is ETGVTQSPTHLIKTRGQQVTLRCSSQSGHNTVSWYQQALGQGPQFIFQYYREEENGRGNFPPRFSGLQFPNYSSELNVNALELDDSALYLCASSPPLGRNTEAFFGQGTRLTVV.

This chain uses TRBV7-9 with TRBJ2-1; the D is unclear. The germline CDR1 and CDR2 sequences are SEHNR and FQNEAQ (reference sequence). The CDR3 is 15 amino acids. V dropped 4 bases and J dropped 0 bases, with 10 bases sitting between them. The CDR3 loop reads CASSSLQGSYNEQFF. The CDR3 DNA follows: TGTGCCAGCAGCTCTCTCCAAGGCTCCTACAATGAGCAGTTCTTC.

The CDR3 loop reads CASSSRDFGETQYF. In DNA form, the CDR3 reads TGTGCCAGTAGTTCCCGGGACTTCGGCGAGACCCAGTACTTC. This sequence joins TRBV19 and TRBJ2-5, with a possible D match to TRBD2 (6 bases). CDR1 is LNHDA, CDR2 SQIVND, per germline (reference sequence). V was clipped by 5 bases and J by 5 bases, with 15 bases between them. The CDR3 contains 14 residues.